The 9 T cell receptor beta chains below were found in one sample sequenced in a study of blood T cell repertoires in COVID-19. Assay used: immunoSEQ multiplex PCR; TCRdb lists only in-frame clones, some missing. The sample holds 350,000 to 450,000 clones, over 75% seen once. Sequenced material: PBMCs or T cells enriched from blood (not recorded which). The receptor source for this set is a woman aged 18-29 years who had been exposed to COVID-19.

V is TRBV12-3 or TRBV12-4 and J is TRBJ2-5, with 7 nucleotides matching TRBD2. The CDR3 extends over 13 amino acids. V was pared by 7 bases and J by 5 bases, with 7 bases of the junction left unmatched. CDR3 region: CASTPGLVETQYF. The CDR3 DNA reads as TGTGCCAGCACCCCCGGACTAGTCGAGACCCAGTACTTC.

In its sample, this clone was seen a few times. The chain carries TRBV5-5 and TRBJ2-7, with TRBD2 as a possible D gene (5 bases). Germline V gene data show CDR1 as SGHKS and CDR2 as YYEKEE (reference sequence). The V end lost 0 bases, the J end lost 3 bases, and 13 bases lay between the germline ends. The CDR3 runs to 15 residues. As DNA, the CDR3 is TGTGCCAGCAGCTTGGCCTGGGCAGGAGGCTACGAGCAGTACTTC. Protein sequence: CASSLAWAGGYEQYF.

The CDR3 DNA is TGCGCCAGCAGCCACCTACTAGCGGGAGGGCCAAGGGAGCAGTACTTC. As protein: CASSHLLAGGPREQYF. This chain uses TRBV4-1 with TRBJ2-7; TRBD2 matches 13 bases. This CDR3 has 16 residues. The V and J ends lost 3 bases and 7 bases, in that order; junction bases with no gene match: 9. CDR1 MGHRA and CDR2 YSYEKL come from the germline V gene.

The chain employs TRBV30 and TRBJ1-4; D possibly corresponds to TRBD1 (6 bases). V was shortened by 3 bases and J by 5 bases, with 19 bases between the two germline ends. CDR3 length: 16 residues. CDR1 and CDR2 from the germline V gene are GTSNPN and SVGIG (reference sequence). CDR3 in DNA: TGTGCCTGGAGCTACGGATCAGGGGTCCTAAATGAAAAACTGTTTTTT. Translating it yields CAWSYGSGVLNEKLFF.

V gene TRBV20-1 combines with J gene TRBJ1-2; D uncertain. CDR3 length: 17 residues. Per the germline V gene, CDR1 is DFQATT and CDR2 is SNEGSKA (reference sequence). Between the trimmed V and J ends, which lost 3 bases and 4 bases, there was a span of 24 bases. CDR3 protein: CSASFPWTEVGIYGYTF. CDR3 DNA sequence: TGCAGTGCTAGTTTCCCGTGGACTGAGGTCGGGATCTATGGCTACACCTTC.

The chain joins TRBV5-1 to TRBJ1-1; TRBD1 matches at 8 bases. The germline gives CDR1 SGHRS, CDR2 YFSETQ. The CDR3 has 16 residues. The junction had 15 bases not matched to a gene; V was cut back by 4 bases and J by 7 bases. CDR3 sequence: CASSAQGAIIGDEAFF. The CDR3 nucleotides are TGCGCCAGCAGCGCGCAGGGGGCCATCATTGGGGATGAAGCTTTCTTT.

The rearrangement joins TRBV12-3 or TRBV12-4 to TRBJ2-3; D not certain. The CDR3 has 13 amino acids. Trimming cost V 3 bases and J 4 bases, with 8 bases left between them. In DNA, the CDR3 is TGTGCCAGCAGTTTCTGGGCTTCAGATACGCAGTATTTT. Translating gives CASSFWASDTQYF.

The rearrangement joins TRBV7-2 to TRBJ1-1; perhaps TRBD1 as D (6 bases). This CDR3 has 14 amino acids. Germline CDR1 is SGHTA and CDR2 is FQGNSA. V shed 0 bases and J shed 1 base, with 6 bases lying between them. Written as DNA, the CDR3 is TGTGCCAGCAGCTTAGCCAGGGGGAACACTGAAGCTTTCTTT. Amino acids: CASSLARGNTEAFF.

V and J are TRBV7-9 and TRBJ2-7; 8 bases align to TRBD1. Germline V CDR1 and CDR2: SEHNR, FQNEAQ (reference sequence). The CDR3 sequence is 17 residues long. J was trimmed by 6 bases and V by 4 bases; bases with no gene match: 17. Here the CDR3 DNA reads TGTGCCAGCAGCTACCAAAAACCGGGACAGGATTCCGGCGAGCAGTACTTC. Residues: CASSYQKPGQDSGEQYF.